This T cell receptor (beta chain) was recovered during a study of T cells in localized non-small cell lung cancer. This clone came up a few times. Sequenced by immunoSEQ multiplex PCR; TCRdb stores in-frame clones only, minus some. The sample lists around 2,800 clones; around 30% were seen once. Trimming pared 4 bases from V and 0 bases from J, leaving 10 bases between. This CDR3 has 13 residues. The germline CDR1 and CDR2 sequences are GTSNPN and SVGIG (reference sequence). The source is a woman aged 40-75 years with stage I squamous cell lung carcinoma. J is TRBJ2-7 and V is TRBV30; TRBD1 might be the D (7 bases). Sequencing used lung tumor tissue, obtained before any cancer treatment. CDR3 amino acids: CAWTGGSSYEQYF. CDR3 DNA: TGTGCCTGGACAGGGGGGTCCTCCTACGAGCAGTACTTC.